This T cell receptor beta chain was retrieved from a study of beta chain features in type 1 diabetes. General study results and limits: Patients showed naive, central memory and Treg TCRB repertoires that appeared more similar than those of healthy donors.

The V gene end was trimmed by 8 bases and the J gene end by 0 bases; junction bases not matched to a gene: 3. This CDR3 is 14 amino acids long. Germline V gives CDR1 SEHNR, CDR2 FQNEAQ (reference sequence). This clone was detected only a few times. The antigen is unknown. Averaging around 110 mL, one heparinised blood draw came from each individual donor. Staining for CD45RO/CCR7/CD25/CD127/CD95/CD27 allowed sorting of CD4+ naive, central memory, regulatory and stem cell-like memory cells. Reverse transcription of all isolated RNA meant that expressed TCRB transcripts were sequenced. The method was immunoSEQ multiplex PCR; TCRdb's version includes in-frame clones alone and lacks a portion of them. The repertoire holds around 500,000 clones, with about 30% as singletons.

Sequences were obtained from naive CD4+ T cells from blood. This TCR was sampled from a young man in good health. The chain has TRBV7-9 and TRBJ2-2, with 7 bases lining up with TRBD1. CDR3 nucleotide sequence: TGTGCCAGCCGGCAGGGGGCGAACACCGGGGAGCTGTTTTTT. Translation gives CASRQGANTGELFF.